Each of the 7 T cell receptor beta chains below was sequenced from the same sample in a study of OX40 agonist ivuxolimab in advanced cancers. Sequenced by immunoSEQ multiplex PCR; TCRdb stores in-frame clones only, minus some. The data contain roughly 26,000 clones, approximately 90% of them singletons. The specimen comprised CD4+ or CD8+ T cells sorted from blood, sampled in a trial of the OX40 agonist ivuxolimab. The receptors come from an adult with an advanced solid tumor such as melanoma, head and neck, liver or kidney cancer.

The chain is built from TRBV6-9 and TRBJ1-4; 7 bases are shared with TRBD1. CDR1 and CDR2 from the germline V gene are MNHGY and SVAAGI. Losses at the gene ends were 5 bases for V and 8 bases for J; bases not matched to a gene: 8. CDR3 length: 14 residues. The chain's CDR3 is CASSNLGGREKLFF. DNA of the CDR3: TGTGCCAGCAGTAACCTAGGGGGCAGGGAAAAACTGTTTTTT.

V is TRBV6-5 and J is TRBJ1-1, with D unresolved. CDR1 is MNHEY, CDR2 SVGAGI, per germline. V lost 0 bases, J lost 6 bases, and 8 bases lay in between. The CDR3 spans 13 residues. CDR3 loop: CASSYSSSAEAFF. CDR3 bases: TGTGCCAGCAGTTACTCGTCATCCGCTGAAGCTTTCTTT.

V gene TRBV5-4 combines with J gene TRBJ1-6; no clear D. Between the trimmed V and J ends, which lost 1 base and 10 bases, there was a span of 6 bases. The germline V gene encodes CDR1 SGHNT and CDR2 YYREEE (reference sequence). CDR3 length equals 12 residues. CDR3 amino acids: CASSLYDSPLHF. The CDR3 bases are TGTGCCAGCAGCTTGTATGACTCACCCCTCCACTTT.

The chain links TRBV5-6 to TRBJ2-3, with D possibly matching TRBD1 (6 bases). V dropped 0 bases and J dropped 4 bases, with 9 bases sitting between them. Germline V lookup: CDR1 SGHDT, CDR2 YYEEEE. The CDR3 covers 14 residues. CDR3 protein: CASSLDRVPDTQYF. For the CDR3, the DNA is TGTGCCAGCAGCTTGGACAGGGTCCCAGATACGCAGTATTTT.

The gene calls are TRBV6-4 and TRBJ2-3; possibly TRBD2 for D (6 bases). There are 17 residues in the CDR3. Germline V gene sequence: CDR1 MRHNA, CDR2 SNTAGT. The ends were cut back, 0 bases at V and 0 bases at J, with 13 bases in the middle. DNA of the CDR3: TGTGCCAGCAGTGACTCATGGTCCGGGACTAGCACAGATACGCAGTATTTT. Translation gives CASSDSWSGTSTDTQYF.

V usage is TRBV6-5 and J usage is TRBJ2-2, with D unclear. Looked up from germline, CDR1 is MNHEY and CDR2 is SVGAGI. V lost 10 bases and J 3 bases, leaving 12 bases between the germline ends. The CDR3 loop spans 13 amino acids. CDR3 nucleotides: TGTGCCACCCACGGACCTTACACCGGGGAGCTGTTTTTT. It codes for CATHGPYTGELFF.

J is TRBJ2-7 and V is TRBV27; tentatively, D is TRBD2 (7 bases). The CDR3 extends over 18 amino acids. Trimming took 4 bases from V and 5 from J, leaving 27 bases between them. Germline lookup yields CDR1 MNHEY and CDR2 SMNVEV (reference sequence). In nucleotides, the CDR3 is TGTGCCAGCAGTTCCCGTGGGGGGGGCCCCTCCCCTTCGGACGAGCAGTACTTC. It specifies CASSSRGGGPSPSDEQYF.